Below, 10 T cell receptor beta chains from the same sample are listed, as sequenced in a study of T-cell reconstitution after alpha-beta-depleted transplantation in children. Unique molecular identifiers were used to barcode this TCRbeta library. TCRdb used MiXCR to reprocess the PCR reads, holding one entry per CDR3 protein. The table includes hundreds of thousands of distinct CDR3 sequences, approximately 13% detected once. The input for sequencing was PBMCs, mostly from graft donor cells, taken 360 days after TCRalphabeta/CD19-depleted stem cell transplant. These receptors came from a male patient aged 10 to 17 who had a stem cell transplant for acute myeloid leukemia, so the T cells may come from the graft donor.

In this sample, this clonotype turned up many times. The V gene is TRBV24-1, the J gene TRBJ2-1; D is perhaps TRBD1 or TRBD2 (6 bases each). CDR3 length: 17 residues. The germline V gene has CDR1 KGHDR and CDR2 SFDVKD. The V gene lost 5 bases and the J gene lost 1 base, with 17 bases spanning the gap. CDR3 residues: CATSALGGGESYNEQFF. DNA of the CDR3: TGTGCCACCAGTGCCCTGGGGGGCGGGGAATCCTACAATGAGCAGTTCTTC.

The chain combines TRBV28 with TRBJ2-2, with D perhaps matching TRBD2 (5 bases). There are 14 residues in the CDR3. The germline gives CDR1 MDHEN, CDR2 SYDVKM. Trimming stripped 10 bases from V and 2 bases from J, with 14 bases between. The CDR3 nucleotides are TGTGCCATACCGGGAAGTGTCAACACCGGGGAGCTGTTTTTT. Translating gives CAIPGSVNTGELFF.

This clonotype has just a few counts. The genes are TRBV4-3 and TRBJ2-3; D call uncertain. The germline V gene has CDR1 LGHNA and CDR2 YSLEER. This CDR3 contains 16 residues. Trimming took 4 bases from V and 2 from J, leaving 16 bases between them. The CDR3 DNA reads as TGCGCCAGCAGCCCGGGCGGTGGCGGAAACACAGATACGCAGTATTTT. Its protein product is CASSPGGGGNTDTQYF.

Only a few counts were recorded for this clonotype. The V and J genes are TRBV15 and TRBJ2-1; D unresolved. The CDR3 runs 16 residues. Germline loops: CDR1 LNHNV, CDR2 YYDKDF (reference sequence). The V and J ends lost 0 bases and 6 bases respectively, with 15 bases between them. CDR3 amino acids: CATSRDEAVVSNEQFF. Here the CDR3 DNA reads TGTGCCACCAGCAGAGATGAGGCAGTAGTGAGCAATGAGCAGTTCTTC.

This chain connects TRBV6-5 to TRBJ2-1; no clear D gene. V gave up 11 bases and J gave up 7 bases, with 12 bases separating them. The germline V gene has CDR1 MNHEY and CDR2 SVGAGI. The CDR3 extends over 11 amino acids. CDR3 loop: CASRRINEQFF. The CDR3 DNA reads TGTGCCTCTAGGCGGATAAATGAGCAGTTCTTC.

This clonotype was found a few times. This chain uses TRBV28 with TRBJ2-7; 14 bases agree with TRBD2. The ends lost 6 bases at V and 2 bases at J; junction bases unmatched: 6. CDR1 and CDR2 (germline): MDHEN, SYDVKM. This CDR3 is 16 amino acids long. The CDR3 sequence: CASRTGTSGSPYEQYF. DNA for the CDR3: TGTGCCAGCAGAACCGGGACTAGCGGGAGTCCCTACGAGCAGTACTTC.

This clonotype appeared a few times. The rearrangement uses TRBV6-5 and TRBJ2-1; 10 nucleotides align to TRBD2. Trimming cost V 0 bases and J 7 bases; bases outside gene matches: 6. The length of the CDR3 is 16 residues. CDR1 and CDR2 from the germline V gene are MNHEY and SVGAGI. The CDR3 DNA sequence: TGTGCCAGCAGTTACTCTCCTAGCGGGAGCCCAAATGAGCAGTTCTTC. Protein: CASSYSPSGSPNEQFF.

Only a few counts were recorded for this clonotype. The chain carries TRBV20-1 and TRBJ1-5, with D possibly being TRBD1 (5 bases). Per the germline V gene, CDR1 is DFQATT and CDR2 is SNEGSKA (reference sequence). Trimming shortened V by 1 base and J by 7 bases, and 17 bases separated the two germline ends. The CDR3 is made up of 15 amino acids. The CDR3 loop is CSARAPARVGQPQHF. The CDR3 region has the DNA TGCAGTGCTAGAGCCCCCGCCAGGGTTGGACAGCCCCAGCATTTT.

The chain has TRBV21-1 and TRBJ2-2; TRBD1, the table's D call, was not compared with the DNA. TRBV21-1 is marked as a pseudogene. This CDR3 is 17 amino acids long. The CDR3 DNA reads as TGTGCCAGCAGCGCAGCCCAGGGAGCACCGAACACCGGGGAGCTGTTTTTT. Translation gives CASSAAQGAPNTGELFF.

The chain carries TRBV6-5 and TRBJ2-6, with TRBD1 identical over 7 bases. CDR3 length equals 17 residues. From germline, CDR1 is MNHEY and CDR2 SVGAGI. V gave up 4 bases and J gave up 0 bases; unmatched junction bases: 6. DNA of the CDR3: TGTGCCAGCAGTTTGACAGGGACCTACTCTGGGGCCAACGTCCTGACTTTC. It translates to CASSLTGTYSGANVLTF.